The 26 T cell receptor beta chains below were found in one sample sequenced in a study of blood T cell repertoires in COVID-19. Using immunoSEQ multiplex PCR, the repertoire was profiled, and TCRdb retains in-frame clones only, with some absent. The table lists under 200,000 clones, less than 90% of them singletons. The sequencing sample was made of peripheral blood. The receptors originated from a woman aged 60-70 years with COVID-19, enrolled during active disease.

The J gene is TRBJ2-3, the V gene TRBV7-2; 12 bases are a match to TRBD2. J gave up 7 bases and V 5 bases, and 19 bases lay outside the gene matches. Germline lookup yields CDR1 SGHTA and CDR2 FQGNSA. This CDR3 spans 19 amino acids. Here the CDR3 reads CASSANGVGLAGRVNTQYF. Here the CDR3 DNA reads TGTGCCAGCAGCGCCAACGGGGTCGGACTAGCGGGAAGGGTGAATACGCAGTATTTT.

This chain connects TRBV25-1 to TRBJ2-1; 13 positions match TRBD2. Trimming removed 5 bases from V and 4 bases from J; junction bases left unmatched: 8. The CDR3 covers 17 residues. Germline V gene data show CDR1 as MGHDK and CDR2 as SYGVNS. The CDR3 protein is CASSSKPGLAGYNEQFF. DNA of the CDR3: TGTGCCAGCAGTTCCAAGCCGGGACTAGCGGGGTACAATGAGCAGTTCTTC.

CDR3 coding DNA: TGTGCCAGCAGCTTACGACCGCTTAGCAATTCACCCCTCCACTTT. Translated: CASSLRPLSNSPLHF. The chain has TRBV11-3 and TRBJ1-6; no reliable D call. Per the germline V gene, CDR1 is SGHNT and CDR2 is YENEEA. V was clipped by 2 bases and J by 7 bases, with 12 bases between them. The CDR3 is 15 amino acids.

The chain links TRBV6-5 to TRBJ1-1; D uncertain. Trimming pared 5 bases from V and 11 bases from J, leaving 15 bases between. CDR1 and CDR2 (germline): MNHEY, SVGAGI. The CDR3 runs to 12 residues. The CDR3 protein is CASSPDTSGAFF. CDR3 coding DNA: TGTGCCAGCAGTCCTGACACGTCCGGTGCTTTCTTT.

The chain uses TRBV5-5 and TRBJ1-4, with a tentative D call TRBD1 (6 bases). This CDR3 is 14 amino acids long. The germline gives CDR1 SGHKS, CDR2 YYEKEE (reference sequence). V lost 2 bases and J lost 6, with 11 bases in between. CDR3 protein: CASSFQGNYEKLFF. In DNA, the CDR3 is TGTGCCAGCAGCTTCCAGGGGAATTATGAAAAACTGTTTTTT.

This clone was recorded once. CDR3 region: CASSLTASTNEKLFF. For the CDR3, the DNA is TGTGCCAGCAGCCTAACAGCCTCAACTAATGAAAAACTGTTTTTT. The chain is built from TRBV7-9 and TRBJ1-4, with unresolved D. The V gene's germline CDR1 is SEHNR and CDR2 FQNEAQ (reference sequence). V was clipped by 5 bases and J by 0 bases, with 10 bases between them. CDR3 length equals 15 residues. Drawing the rest from reference TRBV7-9 and TRBJ1-4, the complete variable domain is DTGVSQNPRHKITKRGQNVTFRCDPISEHNRLYWYRQTLGQGPEFLTYFQNEAQLEKSRLLSDRFSAERPKGSFSTLEIQRTEQGDSAMYLCASSLTASTNEKLFFGSGTQLSVL.

This clone appeared once. The V and J genes are TRBV27 and TRBJ1-2; D is perhaps TRBD1 (6 bases). The CDR3 contains 13 residues. Germline V gene sequence: CDR1 MNHEY, CDR2 SMNVEV (reference sequence). V was pared by 7 bases and J by 6 bases, with 15 bases between. CDR3 in DNA: TGTGCCAGCACCTCCTGGGGGCCCCATGGCTACACCTTC. Translated: CASTSWGPHGYTF.

The CDR3 region has the DNA TGTGCCAGCATTAGGGGGTTTGGCACTGAAGCTTTCTTT. Its translation is CASIRGFGTEAFF. The chain is built from TRBV2 and TRBJ1-1, with a tentative D call TRBD1 (6 bases). This CDR3 has 13 amino acids. V was pared by 7 bases and J by 4 bases, with 13 bases between. CDR1 is SNHLY, CDR2 FYNNEI, per germline.

The chain recombines TRBV6-5 with TRBJ2-7; TRBD2 aligns across 9 bases. CDR3 length: 15 residues. Per the germline V gene, CDR1 is MNHEY and CDR2 is SVGAGI. The V segment lost 6 bases and the J segment 6 bases; nucleotides outside the gene matches: 12. The CDR3: CASRIRRGRAGEQYF. CDR3 sequence (DNA): TGTGCCAGCAGGATAAGGCGCGGGAGGGCCGGCGAGCAGTACTTC.

This chain uses TRBV11-2 with TRBJ2-7, with 9 bases aligning to TRBD2. CDR1 is SGHAT, CDR2 FQNNGV, per germline. The CDR3 consists of 15 residues. The J segment lost 5 bases and the V segment lost 5 bases, leaving 10 bases of the junction unmatched. The CDR3 region is CASSPPAAGGNEQYF. The DNA for the CDR3 is TGTGCCAGCAGCCCCCCGGCGGCGGGAGGGAACGAGCAGTACTTC.

This chain joins TRBV28 and TRBJ1-6; TRBD1 matches at 12 bases. With V trimmed by 7 bases and J by 9 bases, 13 bases remained unmatched. The CDR3 length is 17 residues. Germline V gives CDR1 MDHEN, CDR2 SYDVKM. The CDR3 DNA reads as TGTGCCAGCACCATGGGGGACAGGGGGCCGGTTGGTTCACCCCTCCACTTT. Protein sequence: CASTMGDRGPVGSPLHF.

The chain joins TRBV6-1 to TRBJ2-7; 8 bases are a match to TRBD2. Germline V CDR1 and CDR2: MNHNS, SASEGT. The CDR3 runs to 18 residues. V was clipped by 1 base and J by 2 bases; unmatched bases: 13. CDR3 coding DNA: TGTGCCAGCAGTGAAGGCGAAGCGGGAGAGTTCTGGGCCTACGAGCAGTACTTC. This translates into CASSEGEAGEFWAYEQYF.

The rearrangement links TRBV12-3 or TRBV12-4 to TRBJ1-1; D gene unclear. This CDR3 is 13 amino acids long. Trimming removed 5 bases from V and 1 base from J, with 8 bases in between. The CDR3 sequence: CASSRQGNTEAFF. The CDR3 DNA reads as TGTGCCAGCAGTCGACAAGGGAACACTGAAGCTTTCTTT.

The rearrangement uses TRBV24-1 and TRBJ1-4; 10 nucleotides agree with TRBD1. The CDR3 is 17 amino acids. CDR1 and CDR2 (germline): KGHDR, SFDVKD. Trimming at V came to 4 bases and at J to 6 bases, leaving 10 bases not matched to a gene. The CDR3 coding sequence is TGTGCCACCAGTGAAGCCCCCGGACAGGGGGTAGATGAAAAACTGTTTTTT. Translated: CATSEAPGQGVDEKLFF.

The rearrangement links TRBV19 to TRBJ2-7; D gene unclear. Trimming removed 3 bases at V and 2 bases at J, with 14 bases between. In germline, CDR1 is LNHDA, CDR2 SQIVND (reference sequence). This CDR3 comprises 15 residues. The CDR3 here is CASSMWLDKTYEQYF. The CDR3 DNA sequence: TGTGCCAGTAGTATGTGGCTAGATAAAACCTACGAGCAGTACTTC.

For this clone: The identical CDR3 is also encoded by other nucleotide sequences in the sample. This chain joins TRBV6-2 or TRBV6-3 and TRBJ2-3; TRBD1 agrees at 7 bases. Germline V CDR1 and CDR2: MNHEY, SVGEGT. The CDR3 is 14 amino acids. Trimming removed 6 bases from V and 1 base from J; junction bases left unmatched: 4. The CDR3 reads CASSYGTGTDTQYF. The CDR3, as DNA: TGTGCCAGCAGCTATGGGACAGGCACAGATACGCAGTATTTT.

This clone was counted between two and nine times. The chain uses TRBV27 and TRBJ2-7; TRBD2 is a possible D gene (5 bases). The ends were cut back, 2 bases at V and 4 bases at J, with 9 bases in the middle. The V gene's germline CDR1 is MNHEY and CDR2 SMNVEV (reference sequence). This CDR3 has 13 residues. The CDR3 loop is CASSLEGRYEQYF. CDR3 in DNA: TGTGCCAGCAGTTTAGAAGGGAGATACGAGCAGTACTTC.

This clone was picked up a small number of times. The chain carries TRBV28 and TRBJ1-4; TRBD1 aligns across 10 bases. V shed 6 bases and J 8 bases; nucleotides not matched to a gene: 9. This CDR3 contains 15 residues. Germline lookup yields CDR1 MDHEN and CDR2 SYDVKM. The CDR3 spells CASSLDRGPGEKLFF. The CDR3 DNA reads as TGTGCCAGCAGCTTAGACAGGGGGCCAGGGGAAAAACTGTTTTTT.

This clone was seen a few times. The chain is built from TRBV5-1 and TRBJ1-4; possibly TRBD1 for D (5 bases). The ends were cut back, 4 bases at V and 7 bases at J, with 20 bases in the middle. The germline V gene has CDR1 SGHRS and CDR2 YFSETQ. The CDR3 covers 16 residues. CDR3 bases: TGCGCCAGCAGCGGAAGGCGGGAGAGGGGATCTGAAAAACTGTTTTTT. It codes for CASSGRRERGSEKLFF.

The gene calls are TRBV5-1 and TRBJ2-7; 8 bases are shared with TRBD1. CDR3 length equals 14 residues. CDR1 SGHRS and CDR2 YFSETQ come from the germline V gene. V was pared by 4 bases and J by 3 bases, with 6 bases of the junction left unmatched. The CDR3 region has the DNA TGCGCCAGCAGCCTCAGGGGGCGCAGCTACGAGCAGTACTTC. Translating gives CASSLRGRSYEQYF.

Only a few counts were recorded for this clone. This chain uses TRBV7-2 with TRBJ1-4; 8 bases agree with TRBD1. This CDR3 is 12 amino acids long. Trimming took 1 base from V and 13 from J; bases not matched to a gene: 2. Germline V CDR1 and CDR2: SGHTA, FQGNSA. For the CDR3, the DNA is TGTGCCAGCAGCTTAGGGACAGGGACACTGTTTTTT. Amino acids: CASSLGTGTLFF.

V gene TRBV4-2 combines with J gene TRBJ1-4; no firm D call. Germline CDR1 reads LGHNA; CDR2 reads YNFKEQ. The V and J ends lost 1 base and 3 bases respectively, with 12 bases between them. This CDR3 is built from 16 residues. CDR3 DNA: TGTGCCAGCAGCCAAGTTGAGCGGGCCCCTAATGAAAAACTGTTTTTT. Amino acids: CASSQVERAPNEKLFF.

The genes are TRBV19 and TRBJ2-1; a possible D gene is TRBD1 (6 bases). This CDR3 has 17 residues. Germline V CDR1 and CDR2: LNHDA, SQIVND (reference sequence). The V and J ends lost 3 bases and 6 bases respectively, with 21 bases between them. CDR3 sequence reads: CASSIIGLWDTSNEQFF. The CDR3 DNA follows: TGTGCCAGTAGTATTATCGGTTTGTGGGACACCTCCAATGAGCAGTTCTTC. Filled out from reference TRBV19 and TRBJ2-1, the complete variable domain reads DGGITQSPKYLFRKEGQNVTLSCEQNLNHDAMYWYRQDPGQGLRLIYYSQIVNDFQKGDIAEGYSVSREKKESFPLTVTSAQKNPTAFYLCASSIIGLWDTSNEQFFGPGTRLTVL.

The chain combines TRBV10-1 with TRBJ2-1; the match to TRBD2 covers 9 bases. Unmatched junction bases numbered 11, after V lost 4 bases and J lost 10 bases. The CDR3 spans 15 residues. Germline V gives CDR1 WNHNN, CDR2 SYGVQD (reference sequence). This chain's CDR3 is CASSASREGPGEQFF. The CDR3 bases are TGCGCCAGCAGTGCCTCGCGGGAGGGCCCGGGGGAGCAGTTCTTC.

This rearrangement joins TRBV12-5 to TRBJ1-1; D gene uncertain. The CDR3 is 14 residues long. The V gene lost 4 bases and the J gene lost 0 bases, with 9 bases spanning the gap. The V gene's germline CDR1 is LGHNT and CDR2 FRNRAP. The CDR3 nucleotides are TGTGCTAGTGGTTCCCAGGCCTTGAACACTGAAGCTTTCTTT. Its protein product is CASGSQALNTEAFF.

Only one count was recorded for this clone. V and J are TRBV27 and TRBJ2-5, with 8 bases that match TRBD2. The V gene's germline CDR1 is MNHEY and CDR2 SMNVEV (reference sequence). V shed 9 bases and J 0 bases; nucleotides not matched to a gene: 18. The CDR3 spans 18 residues. The CDR3 sequence: CASRRRAGVPTYQETQYF. The CDR3 region has the DNA TGTGCCAGTCGCCGTAGAGCGGGAGTCCCTACGTACCAAGAGACCCAGTACTTC.